The source of this T cell receptor (beta chain) is a study of T-cell reconstitution after alpha-beta-depleted transplantation in children. General study points: Expanded graft clones numbering several hundred reportedly gave rise to alpha-beta T cells about two months after transplant. Surviving recipient T cells and thymic progenitors underlay high day-60 TCRbeta diversity in some patients.

The authors prepared the TCRbeta library with unique molecular identifiers. A single record per CDR3 protein comes from TCRdb applying MiXCR to the PCR reads. There are around 670,000 distinct CDR3 sequences in the sample; around 13% occur only once, and roughly 0.84% lies in the top ten. V lost 0 bases to trimming and J lost 4 bases; unmatched junction nucleotides: 9. Germline CDR1 is SGHRS and CDR2 is YFSETQ. This CDR3 comprises 16 residues. This clonotype has more than one count but fewer than ten. Its antigen remains unidentified. The origin of this receptor is a girl aged 2 to 10 with congenital amegakaryocytic thrombocytopenia, due to receive a stem cell transplant. The sample here was PBMCs, taken before TCRalphabeta/CD19-depleted stem cell transplant. The V call is TRBV5-1, the J call TRBJ2-7; the match to TRBD1 covers 8 bases. The CDR3 reads CASSLAGQGASYEQYF. CDR3 sequence (DNA): TGCGCCAGCAGCTTGGCAGGCCAGGGGGCCTCGTACGAGCAGTACTTC.